These 22 T cell receptor beta chains came from one sample sequenced in a study of cytomegalovirus exposure and HLA in healthy donors. The PCR made use of 60 Vbeta and 13 Jbeta primers. The repertoire was sequenced with immunoSEQ multiplex PCR; TCRdb's copy has only in-frame clones and lacks some. This table holds around 230,000 clones, roughly 79% found once. The sample consisted of PBMCs. These receptors all stem from a male donor in good health and CMV-seronegative.

The chain combines TRBV29-1 with TRBJ2-5; TRBD1 aligns across 9 bases. The J call may be in error: the DNA end matches TRBJ2-7 better. The CDR3 has 13 residues. The germline V gene has CDR1 SQVTM and CDR2 ANQGSEA. The CDR3 DNA sequence: TGCAGCGTTTGGACAGGGGTATCCTACGAGCAGTACTTC. Its translation is CSVWTGVSYEQYF.

The rearrangement joins TRBV28 to TRBJ1-1; D not certain. CDR1 MDHEN and CDR2 SYDVKM come from the germline V gene. This CDR3 spans 14 amino acids. Trimming removed 8 bases from V and 2 bases from J, with 15 bases in between. The DNA of the CDR3 is TGTGCCAGCCGTACGGGTCCCCTTAACACTGAAGCTTTCTTT. It translates to CASRTGPLNTEAFF. Variable domain in full (rest from reference TRBV28 and TRBJ1-1): DVKVTQSSRYLVKRTGEKVFLECVQDMDHENMFWYRQDPGLGLRLIYFSYDVKMKEKGDIPEGYSVSREKKERFSLILESASTNQTSMYLCASRTGPLNTEAFFGQGTRLTVV.

This clone appeared a single time. V and J are TRBV27 and TRBJ1-2; D is unresolved. This CDR3 comprises 13 residues. Germline V gene lookup returns CDR1 MNHEY and CDR2 SMNVEV (reference sequence). V lost 5 bases to trimming and J lost 6 bases, with 13 bases between them. This CDR3 reads CASSPREPHGYTF. In DNA, the CDR3 is TGTGCCAGCAGTCCACGGGAGCCCCATGGCTACACCTTC.

The chain couples TRBV4-1 to TRBJ2-7; a weak D match, TRBD2 (6 bases). Deletions cut 5 bases from V and 7 bases from J, with 15 bases between. This CDR3 has 13 amino acids. The germline V gene encodes CDR1 MGHRA and CDR2 YSYEKL. The CDR3 protein is CASSSDAEGEQYF. The CDR3 DNA reads as TGCGCCAGCAGCTCCGACGCGGAGGGGGAGCAGTACTTC.

The chain carries TRBV5-6 and TRBJ2-2; TRBD2 aligns across 7 bases. Germline V gives CDR1 SGHDT, CDR2 YYEEEE. With 4 bases clipped from V and 4 bases from J, the junction kept 13 bases outside the gene matches. The CDR3 runs to 17 residues. CDR3 in DNA: TGTGCCAGCAGCCCTAAAATCCGGGAGGCGGGCACCGGGGAGCTGTTTTTT. Encoded protein: CASSPKIREAGTGELFF.

The CDR3 DNA is TGTGCCAGCCCCACGGCCCCCCACCGGGACGGGGGGAATTCACCCCTCCACTTT. Translation gives CASPTAPHRDGGNSPLHF. The genes are TRBV7-9 and TRBJ1-6; D might be TRBD1 (5 bases). V was cut by 8 bases and J by 7 bases, with 27 bases left in between. This CDR3 contains 18 residues. Germline V gene sequence: CDR1 SEHNR, CDR2 FQNEAQ (reference sequence).

J is TRBJ2-3 and V is TRBV9, with TRBD2 identical over 7 bases. J was trimmed by 6 bases and V by 0 bases; bases with no gene match: 13. Looked up from germline, CDR1 is SGDLS and CDR2 is YYNGEE. The CDR3 runs to 17 residues. Here the CDR3 reads CASSVDLSGRLRDTQYF. CDR3 DNA sequence: TGTGCCAGCAGCGTAGACCTTAGCGGGCGGCTAAGGGATACGCAGTATTTT.

This clone was counted only a few times. The J gene is TRBJ2-3, the V gene TRBV5-8; D call uncertain. The CDR3 is 17 amino acids. The germline V and J ends were trimmed by 2 bases and 5 bases, with 21 bases remaining between them. Germline CDR1 and CDR2: SGHTS and YDEGEE. The CDR3, as DNA: TGTGCCAGCAGCTTTCTCAGAAGGTCCTCGCGAGGAGATACGCAGTATTTT. Encoded protein: CASSFLRRSSRGDTQYF. Based on the CDR3 plus reference TRBV5-8 and TRBJ2-3, the full variable domain is EAGVTQSPTHLIKTRGQQATLRCSPISGHTSVYWYQQALGLGLQFLLWYDEGEERNRGNFPPRFSGRQFPNYSSELNVNALELEDSALYLCASSFLRRSSRGDTQYFGPGTRLTVL.

There are a few counts of this clone. This chain uses TRBV5-1 with TRBJ2-5; the match to TRBD2 covers 15 bases. The CDR3 runs 17 residues. V lost 4 bases, J lost 5 bases, and 9 bases stayed unmatched. The V gene's germline CDR1 is SGHRS and CDR2 YFSETQ. The CDR3 region is CASSPGLAGGPVETQYF. In DNA form, the CDR3 reads TGCGCCAGCAGCCCCGGACTAGCGGGAGGGCCGGTGGAGACCCAGTACTTC.

This clone was detected only a few times. The V gene is TRBV11-2, the J gene TRBJ2-1, with TRBD2 matching 10 bases. V shed 3 bases and J 9 bases; nucleotides not matched to a gene: 14. CDR1 is SGHAT, CDR2 FQNNGV, per germline. This CDR3 region has 17 residues. CDR3: CASSFLPPTSGVPEQFF. The CDR3 DNA reads TGTGCCAGCAGCTTTCTGCCCCCTACTAGCGGGGTCCCTGAGCAGTTCTTC.

The chain employs TRBV11-2 and TRBJ1-4; 8 bases agree with TRBD1. J lost 5 bases, V lost 5 bases, and 7 bases had no gene match. The CDR3 covers 15 residues. Germline CDR1 SGHAT, CDR2 FQNNGV. The CDR3 loop reads CASSARTGTNEKLFF. The CDR3 region has the DNA TGTGCCAGCAGCGCACGGACAGGGACGAATGAAAAACTGTTTTTT.

This chain uses TRBV7-8 with TRBJ2-7; the D is unclear. The length of the CDR3 is 11 residues. Trimming stripped 5 bases from V and 4 bases from J, with 6 bases between. Germline loops: CDR1 SGHVS, CDR2 FQNEAQ. The CDR3 loop reads CASSARYEQYF. The DNA of the CDR3 is TGTGCCAGCAGCGCGAGGTACGAGCAGTACTTC.

The V and J genes are TRBV5-5 and TRBJ1-2; perhaps TRBD1 as D (5 bases). Looked up from germline, CDR1 is SGHKS and CDR2 is YYEKEE (reference sequence). The germline V and J ends were trimmed by 2 bases and 0 bases, with 5 bases remaining between them. CDR3 size: 13 residues. The CDR3 sequence is CASSLQANYGYTF. The CDR3, as DNA: TGTGCCAGCAGCTTACAGGCTAACTATGGCTACACCTTC.

The chain combines TRBV27 with TRBJ2-4; TRBD2 aligns across 11 bases. Germline CDR1 and CDR2: MNHEY and SMNVEV (reference sequence). The CDR3 runs to 12 residues. The V segment lost 9 bases and the J segment 15 bases; nucleotides outside the gene matches: 10. The CDR3 coding sequence is TGTGCCAGTAGTAGCGGGGGGGCACCCGGGTACTTC. Its protein product is CASSSGGAPGYF.

V and J are TRBV7-2 and TRBJ1-4, with 10 positions matching TRBD1. V shed 6 bases, J shed 6 bases, and the junction held 7 bases outside the gene matches. Germline V gene lookup returns CDR1 SGHTA and CDR2 FQGNSA. CDR3 length equals 15 residues. The CDR3 DNA reads TGTGCCAGCAGTCCAAGGGGACAGGGGTATGAAAAACTGTTTTTT. It specifies CASSPRGQGYEKLFF.

The chain employs TRBV6-5 and TRBJ2-7; D may be TRBD1 (5 bases). The CDR3 is 14 amino acids. Germline CDR1 is MNHEY and CDR2 is SVGAGI. V lost 4 bases to trimming and J lost 2 bases, with 12 bases between them. Here the CDR3 reads CASSFATGAYEQYF. The CDR3 region has the DNA TGTGCCAGCAGTTTTGCAACAGGAGCCTACGAGCAGTACTTC.

The rearrangement uses TRBV5-4 and TRBJ1-1; 9 bases are a match to TRBD1. Germline-derived CDR1 and CDR2 are SGHNT and YYREEE (reference sequence). V shed 6 bases, J shed 3 bases, and the junction held 9 bases outside the gene matches. The CDR3 contains 15 residues. The CDR3 loop is CASTNPRTGDTEAFF. The CDR3 DNA sequence: TGTGCCAGCACCAACCCCCGGACAGGGGACACTGAAGCTTTCTTT.

V is TRBV21-1 and J is TRBJ2-3; whether TRBD2, the table's D call, matches the DNA was not checked. TRBV21-1 is a pseudogene locus. This CDR3 region has 15 residues. CDR3 nucleotides: TGTGCCAGCAGCAAACTACGGGGTAGCACAGATACGCAGTATTTT. Its protein is CASSKLRGSTDTQYF.

The rearrangement links TRBV29-1 to TRBJ2-3; TRBD1 is a possible D gene (8 bases). Germline-derived CDR1 and CDR2 are SQVTM and ANQGSEA. There are 13 residues in the CDR3. V lost 7 bases, J lost 4 bases, and 15 bases lay in between. The CDR3 nucleotides are TGCAGCGCGGACAGGGCGGGGGCAGATACGCAGTATTTT. Its translation: CSADRAGADTQYF.

V and J are TRBV27 and TRBJ1-6; 11 bases match TRBD1. The ends lost 6 bases at V and 8 bases at J; junction bases unmatched: 6. This CDR3 comprises 15 residues. The V gene's germline CDR1 is MNHEY and CDR2 SMNVEV (reference sequence). DNA of the CDR3: TGTGCCAGCAGCCTTAGGGGACAGGGGGATTCACCCCTCCACTTT. Amino acid sequence: CASSLRGQGDSPLHF.

This chain uses TRBV7-6 with TRBJ2-3; perhaps TRBD2 as D (6 bases). CDR3 length: 15 residues. Germline lookup yields CDR1 SGHVS and CDR2 FNYEAQ. The germline V and J ends were trimmed by 1 base and 1 base, with 9 bases remaining between them. The DNA for the CDR3 is TGTGCCAGCAGCTTAGGGGCGGGACGCACAGATACGCAGTATTTT. Translated, it gives CASSLGAGRTDTQYF. The full variable domain, its missing parts supplied by reference TRBV7-6 and TRBJ2-3, is GAGVSQSPRYKVTKRGQDVALRCDPISGHVSLYWYRQALGQGPEFLTYFNYEAQQDKSGLPNDRFSAERPEGSISTLTIQRTEQRDSAMYRCASSLGAGRTDTQYFGPGTRLTVL.

The chain is built from TRBV11-3 and TRBJ2-1; the D gene is possibly TRBD1 (5 bases). Germline-derived CDR1 and CDR2 are SGHNT and YENEEA. This CDR3 region has 14 residues. V lost 0 bases, J lost 9 bases, and 12 bases lay in between. The CDR3 sequence: CASSLEPGRGEQFF. In DNA form, the CDR3 reads TGTGCCAGCAGCTTAGAACCAGGGCGCGGTGAGCAGTTCTTC.